The 26 T cell receptor beta chains below were found in one sample sequenced in a study of blood T cells in healthy people across ages. Alongside a J-beta primer mix, a sample-barcoded 5' primer served in a second PCR lasting roughly 6 to 11 cycles. TCRdb reanalysed the 5' RACE reads using MiXCR and keeps one entry per CDR3 protein. The sample holds approximately 800,000 distinct CDR3 sequences; around 68% are singletons and the top ten take roughly a quarter. The sequenced sample was blood. All receptors come from a man aged 25 to 40 in good health.

The rearrangement joins TRBV20-1 to TRBJ1-2, with D tentatively TRBD1 (6 bases). Trimming pared 6 bases from V and 4 bases from J, leaving 21 bases between. Per germline, CDR1 DFQATT and CDR2 SNEGSKA (reference sequence). This CDR3 comprises 15 residues. The CDR3 DNA reads TGCAGTGCAGAGCCCCCCGGGGGCAGAGTCTATGGCTACACCTTC. Encoded protein: CSAEPPGGRVYGYTF.

The chain combines TRBV27 with TRBJ1-2; the D gene is possibly TRBD1 (5 bases). This CDR3 has 14 amino acids. Germline CDR1 reads MNHEY; CDR2 reads SMNVEV (reference sequence). The V end lost 6 bases, the J end lost 2 bases, and 13 bases lay between the germline ends. This chain's CDR3 is CASSSGTKNYGYTF. The CDR3 DNA reads TGTGCCAGCAGCTCCGGGACTAAAAACTATGGCTACACCTTC.

V usage is TRBV13 and J usage is TRBJ2-3, with 8 nucleotides matching TRBD2. CDR1 PRHDT and CDR2 FYEKMQ come from the germline V gene (reference sequence). The CDR3 has 15 residues. J gave up 0 bases and V 4 bases, and 3 bases lay outside the gene matches. CDR3 nucleotides: TGTGCCAGCAGCTCCCGACTAGCGAGCACAGATACGCAGTATTTT. This codes for CASSSRLASTDTQYF.

This clonotype was counted between two and nine times. The chain combines TRBV20-1 with TRBJ2-1; D is unresolved. V lost 2 bases and J 8 bases, leaving 25 bases between the germline ends. The CDR3 has 17 residues. The V gene's germline CDR1 is DFQATT and CDR2 SNEGSKA (reference sequence). The CDR3, as DNA: TGCAGTGCTAGAAAACAACTGGCCCTTAGTAGTAGAGATGAGCAGTTCTTC. Amino acid sequence: CSARKQLALSSRDEQFF.

This clonotype was counted only a few times. The chain's CDR3 is CSVENSDRQETQYF. The CDR3 coding sequence is TGCAGCGTTGAGAATTCGGACAGGCAAGAGACCCAGTACTTC. The J gene is TRBJ2-5, the V gene TRBV29-1; 7 bases fit TRBD1. Trimming cost V 3 bases and J 2 bases; bases outside gene matches: 6. Looked up from germline, CDR1 is SQVTM and CDR2 is ANQGSEA. CDR3 length: 14 amino acids.

This chain links TRBV7-2 with TRBJ2-3; tentatively, D is TRBD1 or TRBD2 (6 bases each). Germline CDR1 and CDR2: SGHTA and FQGNSA. The CDR3 has 13 residues. V lost 4 bases and J 6 bases, leaving 11 bases between the germline ends. CDR3 DNA: TGTGCCAGCAGCTGGGGGGCCGAGGATACGCAGTATTTT. Amino acid sequence: CASSWGAEDTQYF.

The CDR3 nucleotides are TGTGCCAGCAGCTCGGGACAGGTGGGGTCGGGTACGCAGTATTTT. Residues: CASSSGQVGSGTQYF. This chain uses TRBV7-2 with TRBJ2-3, with 8 bases lining up with TRBD1. Germline CDR1 SGHTA, CDR2 FQGNSA. V shed 4 bases and J 8 bases; nucleotides not matched to a gene: 11. The CDR3 runs to 15 residues.

This clonotype was seen a handful of times. V is TRBV2 and J is TRBJ1-5; TRBD1 aligns across 9 bases. Germline assignment: CDR1 SNHLY and CDR2 FYNNEI. This CDR3 spans 15 amino acids. J lost 1 base, V lost 7 bases, and 5 bases had no gene match. CDR3 DNA: TGTGCCAGCAAGGAAGGGACAGGGAGCAATCAGCCCCAGCATTTT. It codes for CASKEGTGSNQPQHF.

The rearrangement uses TRBV4-2 and TRBJ2-7; 7 positions match TRBD1. The CDR3 sequence is 15 residues long. The trim removed 4 bases at V and 2 bases at J, leaving 8 bases unmatched. Germline values: CDR1 LGHNA, CDR2 YNFKEQ. CDR3 residues: CASSPSGQGAYEQYF. The CDR3 DNA is TGTGCCAGCAGCCCTTCGGGGCAGGGGGCCTACGAGCAGTACTTC.

V gene TRBV27 combines with J gene TRBJ2-5; possible D gene TRBD2, 5 bases. The CDR3 is made up of 14 amino acids. Germline CDR1 is MNHEY and CDR2 is SMNVEV (reference sequence). V gave up 5 bases and J gave up 5 bases, with 15 bases separating them. The CDR3 nucleotides are TGTGCCAGCAGTGTGAGCGGTAGTCGGGAGACCCAGTACTTC. Translation gives CASSVSGSRETQYF.

The chain links TRBV29-1 to TRBJ2-1, with D possibly being TRBD1 or TRBD2 (5 bases each). The length of the CDR3 is 14 residues. The germline V gene has CDR1 SQVTM and CDR2 ANQGSEA. V lost 7 bases and J lost 1, with 14 bases in between. The CDR3: CSDIWGYSYNEQFF. CDR3 coding DNA: TGCAGCGACATATGGGGGTATTCCTACAATGAGCAGTTCTTC.

The V and J genes are TRBV20-1 and TRBJ2-4; TRBD2 is a possible D gene (6 bases). CDR1 and CDR2 (germline): DFQATT, SNEGSKA (reference sequence). The CDR3 consists of 13 residues. V lost 7 bases to trimming and J lost 13 bases, with 23 bases between them. The CDR3 here is CSVAGLLVGEQYF. DNA for the CDR3: TGCAGTGTCGCGGGACTTCTGGTGGGGGAGCAGTACTTC.

This clonotype came up a few times. The chain recombines TRBV6-5 with TRBJ2-5; 9 positions agree with TRBD1. Matching the DNA end better, TRBJ2-7 makes the J call doubtful. The CDR3 has 14 amino acids. The germline V gene has CDR1 MNHEY and CDR2 SVGAGI. CDR3 nucleotide sequence: TGTGCCAGCAGTTATGGGACAGGGTTTTACGAGCAGTACTTC. Translating it yields CASSYGTGFYEQYF.

The chain employs TRBV24-1 and TRBJ2-1, with a tentative D call TRBD1 (6 bases). This CDR3 has 16 residues. Germline V lookup: CDR1 KGHDR, CDR2 SFDVKD. Trimming left V 4 bases short and J 9 bases short, with 21 bases between. The CDR3 here is CATSDPGRQGLGEQFF. CDR3 DNA sequence: TGTGCCACCAGTGACCCCGGTCGGCAGGGGCTAGGTGAGCAGTTCTTC.

This clonotype was seen a few times. The rearrangement uses TRBV6-2 or TRBV6-3 and TRBJ1-2; D call uncertain. Looked up from germline, CDR1 is MNHEY and CDR2 is SVGEGT. The CDR3 runs 11 residues. Trimming took off 0 bases at V and 4 bases at J, with 0 bases between the two ends. CDR3 sequence (DNA): TGTGCCAGCAGTTACTCCTATGGCTACACCTTC. Translation: CASSYSYGYTF.

CDR3 sequence reads: CASIADTYEQYF. The CDR3 DNA sequence: TGTGCCAGCATCGCGGACACCTACGAGCAGTACTTC. The V and J genes are TRBV28 and TRBJ2-7; perhaps TRBD1 as D (5 bases). This CDR3 region has 12 residues. The germline V and J ends were trimmed by 7 bases and 2 bases, with 9 bases remaining between them. CDR1 is MDHEN and CDR2 is SYDVKM in the germline V gene.

The chain carries TRBV7-2 and TRBJ2-4; D gene unclear. Germline V gene lookup returns CDR1 SGHTA and CDR2 FQGNSA. The CDR3 runs 12 residues. Trimming pared 1 base from V and 13 bases from J, leaving 11 bases between. CDR3 sequence (DNA): TGTGCCAGCAGCTTAGATTCTGACGTGCAGTACTTC. Protein sequence: CASSLDSDVQYF.

The gene calls are TRBV15 and TRBJ2-3, with a weak D call TRBD2 (5 bases). Trimming shortened V by 0 bases and J by 1 base, and 11 bases separated the two germline ends. In germline, CDR1 is LNHNV, CDR2 YYDKDF (reference sequence). The CDR3 consists of 16 residues. The CDR3 region is CATSRDHGDGTDTQYF. For the CDR3, the DNA is TGTGCCACCAGCAGAGATCACGGGGATGGCACAGATACGCAGTATTTT.

This clonotype was seen a single time. This chain connects TRBV4-2 to TRBJ1-5; D unclear. The CDR3 contains 17 residues. The V gene lost 0 bases and the J gene lost 2 bases, with 14 bases spanning the gap. The V gene's germline CDR1 is LGHNA and CDR2 YNFKEQ. The CDR3 region is CASSQEILIGGNQPQHF. The CDR3 region has the DNA TGTGCCAGCAGCCAAGAAATCCTGATAGGCGGCAATCAGCCCCAGCATTTT.

The rearrangement uses TRBV28 and TRBJ2-7, with 7 bases lining up with TRBD1. Germline trimming cut 4 bases from V and 1 base from J; bases unmatched to any gene: 13. Germline CDR1 and CDR2: MDHEN and SYDVKM. This CDR3 spans 17 amino acids. The CDR3 loop reads CASSSIPYRGRSYEQYF. For the CDR3, the DNA is TGTGCCAGCAGTTCTATCCCCTACAGGGGACGATCCTACGAGCAGTACTTC.

Only a few counts were recorded for this clonotype. The chain combines TRBV5-1 with TRBJ2-1; D is possibly TRBD2 (7 bases). Germline V gives CDR1 SGHRS, CDR2 YFSETQ. The CDR3 sequence is 16 residues long. V dropped 0 bases and J dropped 7 bases, with 17 bases sitting between them. The CDR3 coding sequence is TGCGCCAGCAGCTTGGGAGGGGGGGCCCTGGTGAATGAGCAGTTCTTC. It encodes CASSLGGGALVNEQFF. The variable domain in full, with the rest retrieved from reference TRBV5-1 and TRBJ2-1, is KAGVTQTPRYLIKTRGQQVTLSCSPISGHRSVSWYQQTPGQGLQFLFEYFSETQRNKGNFPGRFSGRQFSNSRSEMNVSTLELGDSALYLCASSLGGGALVNEQFFGPGTRLTVL.

J is TRBJ2-2 and V is TRBV10-3, with 7 bases fitting TRBD1. CDR1 is ENHRY and CDR2 is SYGVKD in the germline V gene. CDR3 length: 13 residues. J was trimmed by 1 base and V by 8 bases; bases with no gene match: 1. CDR3 protein: CAIWTGNTGELFF. The CDR3 bases are TGTGCCATCTGGACAGGGAACACCGGGGAGCTGTTTTTT.

The chain links TRBV21-1 to TRBJ1-2; the table calls TRBD1, which could not be checked here. TRBV21-1 is a pseudogene locus. This CDR3 is built from 14 residues. The CDR3 nucleotides read TGTGCCAGCAGCAAAGTCGCCGGTAGGGGGGGCTACACCTTC. Amino acids: CASSKVAGRGGYTF.

About this clonotype itself: An end of the junction does not agree with germline; a read error may underlie this. The genes are TRBV20-1 and TRBJ2-1; D not certain. Germline assignment: CDR1 DFQATT and CDR2 SNEGSKA (reference sequence). The CDR3 covers 13 residues. CDR3 protein: CSANPGSYNEQFF. In nucleotides, the CDR3 is TGCAGTGCTAACCCGGGTAGCTACAACGAGCAGTTCTTC.

The chain uses TRBV7-2 and TRBJ2-7, with 11 bases identical to TRBD2. This CDR3 has 15 residues. Germline V gene lookup returns CDR1 SGHTA and CDR2 FQGNSA. With 3 bases clipped from V and 6 bases from J, the junction kept 7 bases outside the gene matches. CDR3 DNA: TGTGCCAGCAGCTTCACTAGCGGGGGCCTTCGCGAGCAGTACTTC. This sequence encodes CASSFTSGGLREQYF. Drawing the rest from reference TRBV7-2 and TRBJ2-7, the complete variable domain is GAGVSQSPSNKVTEKGKDVELRCDPISGHTALYWYRQSLGQGLEFLIYFQGNSAPDKSGLPSDRFSAERTGGSVSTLTIQRTQQEDSAVYLCASSFTSGGLREQYFGPGTRLTVT.

This clonotype was observed a few times. The chain carries TRBV3-1 and TRBJ2-1; no clear D. There are 17 residues in the CDR3. Germline CDR1 and CDR2: LGHDT and YNNKEL (reference sequence). Trimming took off 4 bases at V and 8 bases at J, with 24 bases between the two ends. CDR3: CASSREASGSLRDEQFF. The CDR3, as DNA: TGTGCCAGCAGCCGCGAGGCCTCCGGGTCCCTTAGGGATGAGCAGTTCTTC.